Reported below is one TCR beta chain. V gave up 8 bases and J gave up 4 bases, with 17 bases separating them. The CDR3 is 14 amino acids. Germline-derived CDR1 and CDR2 are SEHNR and FQNEAQ (reference sequence). The sample originates from a study of T cell repertoires in cytomegalovirus infection. TCRdb called the reads again in MiXCR, with one record for every CDR3 protein. Of hundreds of thousands of distinct CDR3 sequences listed, about 11% were seen once; the top ten hold roughly 10%. The V gene is TRBV7-9, the J gene TRBJ1-2, with a weak D call TRBD1 (5 bases). The sample comprised PBMCs. The sequence was obtained from a human donor in good health (CMV status not recorded). Some clones in this sample may be carry-over from other donors' samples. The CDR3 sequence is CASGPGGKGYGYTF. The CDR3 nucleotides are TGTGCCAGCGGACCTGGGGGGAAGGGCTATGGCTACACCTTC.